This T cell receptor (beta chain) derives from a study of blood T cell repertoires in COVID-19. On the study more broadly: Material from acute and convalescent COVID-19 was sourced from the United States, Italy and Spain. In each case, the material was cDNA or gDNA derived from T cells, B-cell-depleted T cells, or PBMCs.

The length of the CDR3 is 14 residues. CDR1 and CDR2 (germline): GTSNPN, SVGIG (reference sequence). V was clipped by 5 bases and J by 9 bases, with 17 bases between them. Per the study methods: Estimates of nucleated cell counts were drawn from the amplification of reference gene primers. Sequenced by immunoSEQ multiplex PCR; TCRdb stores in-frame clones only, minus some. The V and J calls and clone size were taken over from that table, and D and trimming were inferred from the DNA. The table records roughly 59,000 clones, under 85% of them present only once. Source material: peripheral blood. The sequence derives from a woman of 80 years or more with acute or convalescent COVID-19. The J gene is TRBJ1-6, the V gene TRBV30; D possibly corresponds to TRBD1 (5 bases). CDR3 amino acids: CAWAIGGRSSPLHF. DNA for the CDR3: TGTGCCTGGGCCATTGGGGGGAGGTCTTCACCCCTCCACTTT.